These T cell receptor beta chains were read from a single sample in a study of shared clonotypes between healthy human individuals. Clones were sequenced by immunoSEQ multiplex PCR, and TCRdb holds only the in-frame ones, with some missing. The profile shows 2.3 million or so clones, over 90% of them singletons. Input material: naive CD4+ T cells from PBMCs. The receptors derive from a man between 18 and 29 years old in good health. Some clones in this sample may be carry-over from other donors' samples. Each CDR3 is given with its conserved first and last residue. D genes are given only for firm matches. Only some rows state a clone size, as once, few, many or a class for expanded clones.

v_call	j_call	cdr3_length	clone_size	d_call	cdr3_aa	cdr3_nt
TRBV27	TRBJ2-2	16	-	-	CATRFGQTRGTGELFF	TGTGCCACCCGCTTCGGACAGACACGAGGCACCGGGGAGCTGTTTTTT
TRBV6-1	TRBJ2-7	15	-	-	CASSEAYRSSYEQYF	TGTGCCAGCAGTGAAGCTTACAGGAGCTCCTACGAGCAGTACTTC
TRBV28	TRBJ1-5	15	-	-	CASSLPGTGNQPQHF	TGTGCCAGCAGTTTACCCGGGACTGGTAATCAGCCCCAGCATTTT
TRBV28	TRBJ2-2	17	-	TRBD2	CASSLLAGGPGTGELFF	TGTGCCAGCAGTTTACTAGCGGGAGGGCCGGGCACCGGGGAGCTGTTTTTT
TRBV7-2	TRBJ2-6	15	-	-	CASSLVVNGANVLTF	TGTGCCAGCAGCTTAGTGGTGAATGGGGCCAACGTCCTGACTTTC
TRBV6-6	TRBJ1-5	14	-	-	CASSYSRSNQPQHF	TGTGCCAGCAGTTACTCTCGTAGCAATCAGCCCCAGCATTTT
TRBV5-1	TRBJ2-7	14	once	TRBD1	CASSAGTATYEQYF	TGCGCCAGCAGCGCCGGGACAGCTACCTACGAGCAGTACTTC
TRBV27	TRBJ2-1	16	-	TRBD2	CASSGRTSGTYNEQFF	TGTGCCAGCAGTGGGCGGACTAGCGGCACCTACAATGAGCAGTTCTTC
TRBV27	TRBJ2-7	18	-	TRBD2	CASYSGTSGRFVLGEQYF	TGTGCCAGCTACTCAGGGACTAGCGGGAGGTTTGTGCTAGGCGAGCAGTACTTC
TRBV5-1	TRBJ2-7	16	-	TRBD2	CASSPRAGGSSYEQYF	TGCGCCAGCAGCCCCCGGGCGGGAGGTAGTTCCTACGAGCAGTACTTC
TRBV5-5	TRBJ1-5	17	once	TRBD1	CASSSTRTGGAGQPQHF	TGTGCCAGCAGCTCCACCAGGACAGGGGGCGCCGGTCAGCCCCAGCATTTT
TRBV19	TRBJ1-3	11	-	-	CARPRVYTIYF	TGTGCCAGACCCAGGGTATACACCATATATTTT
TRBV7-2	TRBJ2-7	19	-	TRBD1	CASSLLIRVGGEENYEQYF	TGTGCCAGCAGCTTACTGATTAGGGTAGGGGGCGAGGAGAACTACGAGCAGTACTTC
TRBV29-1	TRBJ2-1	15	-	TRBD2	CSVCLAGVTYNEQFF	TGCAGCGTTTGCCTAGCGGGAGTTACCTACAATGAGCAGTTCTTC
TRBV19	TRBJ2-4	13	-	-	CASSDLGKNIQYF	TGTGCCAGTAGTGACCTAGGGAAAAACATTCAGTACTTC
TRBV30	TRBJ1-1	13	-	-	CAWSKGVNTEAFF	TGTGCCTGGAGTAAGGGAGTGAACACTGAAGCTTTCTTT
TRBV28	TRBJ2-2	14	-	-	CASSYAAGTGELFF	TGTGCCAGCAGTTATGCTGCGGGCACCGGGGAGCTGTTTTTT
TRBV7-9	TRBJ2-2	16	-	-	CASSPHRAGDTGELFF	TGTGCCAGCAGCCCCCACAGGGCGGGCGACACCGGGGAGCTGTTTTTT
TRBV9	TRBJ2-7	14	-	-	CASSVAQWRDEQYF	TGTGCCAGCAGCGTAGCTCAGTGGAGGGACGAGCAGTACTTC
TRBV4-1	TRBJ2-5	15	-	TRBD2	CASSQPTSGRETQYF	TGCGCCAGCAGCCAACCCACTAGCGGGAGGGAGACCCAGTACTTC
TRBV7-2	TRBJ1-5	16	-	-	CASSLAAGRGNQPQHF	TGTGCCAGCAGCTTAGCGGCGGGACGCGGCAATCAGCCCCAGCATTTT
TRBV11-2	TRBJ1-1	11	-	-	CASSFGSEAFF	TGTGCCAGCAGCTTTGGGAGTGAAGCTTTCTTT
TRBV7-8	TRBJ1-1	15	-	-	CASSLVAGKNTEAFF	TGTGCCAGCAGCTTAGTTGCAGGGAAGAACACTGAAGCTTTCTTT
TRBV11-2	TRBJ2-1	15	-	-	CASSFRRDGANEQFF	TGTGCCAGCAGCTTCAGGCGGGACGGCGCAAATGAGCAGTTCTTC
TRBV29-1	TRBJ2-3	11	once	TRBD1	CSVYRGDTQYF	TGCAGCGTTTACAGGGGGGATACGCAGTATTTT
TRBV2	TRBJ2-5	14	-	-	CASTSGWVRETQYF	TGTGCCAGCACTTCCGGCTGGGTCAGGGAGACCCAGTACTTC
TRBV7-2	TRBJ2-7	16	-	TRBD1	CASSSMDRVGIYEQYF	TGTGCCAGCAGCTCGATGGACAGGGTCGGGATCTACGAGCAGTACTTC
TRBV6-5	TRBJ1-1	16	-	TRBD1	CASSSPSRTGGTEAFF	TGTGCCAGCAGTTCCCCTTCCCGGACAGGGGGGACTGAAGCTTTCTTT
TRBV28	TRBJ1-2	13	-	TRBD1	CATPKGADYGYTF	TGTGCCACCCCCAAGGGGGCCGACTATGGCTACACCTTC
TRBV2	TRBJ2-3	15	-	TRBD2	CASSPGTKGADTQYF	TGTGCCAGCAGCCCCGGGACTAAAGGGGCGGATACGCAGTATTTT
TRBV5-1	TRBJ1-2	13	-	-	CASSSTGVYGYTF	TGCGCCAGCAGCTCAACAGGAGTTTATGGCTACACCTTC
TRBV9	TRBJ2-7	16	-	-	CASSVGVREYVHEQYF	TGTGCCAGCAGCGTAGGTGTCCGGGAGTATGTTCACGAGCAGTACTTC
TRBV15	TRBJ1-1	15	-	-	CATSRVGGMNTEAFF	TGTGCCACCAGCAGAGTCGGAGGGATGAACACTGAAGCTTTCTTT
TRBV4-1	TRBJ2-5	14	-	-	CASSPPGPGETQYF	TGCGCCAGCAGCCCACCGGGACCTGGAGAGACCCAGTACTTC
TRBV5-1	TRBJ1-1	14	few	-	CASSLRQDNTEAFF	TGCGCCAGCAGCTTGAGGCAGGATAACACTGAAGCTTTCTTT
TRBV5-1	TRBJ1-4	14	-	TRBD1	CASSFGDSVAELFF	TGCGCCAGCAGCTTCGGGGACAGTGTGGCGGAACTGTTTTTT
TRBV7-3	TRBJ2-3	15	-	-	CASSLIPASTDTQYF	TGTGCCAGCAGCTTAATTCCGGCTAGCACAGATACGCAGTATTTT
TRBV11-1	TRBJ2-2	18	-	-	CASSLWSLRTANTGELFF	TGTGCCAGCAGCTTATGGTCCCTACGTACCGCGAACACCGGGGAGCTGTTTTTT
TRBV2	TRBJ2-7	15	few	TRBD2	CASSGKTSGIRGQYF	TGTGCCAGCAGTGGGAAAACTAGCGGGATAAGGGGGCAGTACTTC
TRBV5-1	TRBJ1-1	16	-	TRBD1	CASSLTSGTANTEAFF	TGCGCCAGCAGCTTGACCTCCGGGACAGCTAACACTGAAGCTTTCTTT
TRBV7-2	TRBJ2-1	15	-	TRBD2	CASSSGTSGNNEQFF	TGTGCCAGCAGCTCCGGGACTAGCGGAAACAATGAGCAGTTCTTC
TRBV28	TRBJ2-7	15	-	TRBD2	CASTLRPGGFDEQYF	TGTGCCAGCACCCTTCGCCCGGGGGGATTCGACGAGCAGTACTTC